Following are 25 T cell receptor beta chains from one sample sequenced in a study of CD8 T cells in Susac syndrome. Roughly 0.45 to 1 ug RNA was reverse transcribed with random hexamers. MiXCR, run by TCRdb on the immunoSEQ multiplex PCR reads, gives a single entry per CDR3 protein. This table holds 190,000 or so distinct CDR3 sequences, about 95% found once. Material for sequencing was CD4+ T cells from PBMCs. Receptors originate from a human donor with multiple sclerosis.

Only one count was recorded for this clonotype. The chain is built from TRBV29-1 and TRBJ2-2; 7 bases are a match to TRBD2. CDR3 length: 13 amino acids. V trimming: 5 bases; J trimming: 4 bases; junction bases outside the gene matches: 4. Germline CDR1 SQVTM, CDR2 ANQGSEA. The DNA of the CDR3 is TGCAGCGTTAAACGGGAGGTCACCGGGGAGCTGTTTTTT. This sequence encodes CSVKREVTGELFF.

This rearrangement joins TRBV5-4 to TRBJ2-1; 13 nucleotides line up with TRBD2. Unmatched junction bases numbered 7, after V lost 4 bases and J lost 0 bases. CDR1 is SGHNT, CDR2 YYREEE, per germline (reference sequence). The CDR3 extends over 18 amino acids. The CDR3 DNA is TGTGCCAGCAGCCCTGGACTAGCGGGGGCCACCTCCTACAATGAGCAGTTCTTC. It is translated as CASSPGLAGATSYNEQFF. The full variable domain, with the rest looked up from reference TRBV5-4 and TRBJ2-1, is ETGVTQSPTHLIKTRGQQVTLRCSSQSGHNTVSWYQQALGQGPQFIFQYYREEENGRGNFPPRFSGLQFPNYSSELNVNALELDDSALYLCASSPGLAGATSYNEQFFGPGTRLTVL.

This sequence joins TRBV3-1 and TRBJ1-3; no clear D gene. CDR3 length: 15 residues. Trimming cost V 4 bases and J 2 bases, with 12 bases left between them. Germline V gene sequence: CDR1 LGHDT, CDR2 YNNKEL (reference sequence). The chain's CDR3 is CASSRGRLPGNTIYF. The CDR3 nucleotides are TGTGCCAGCAGCCGGGGTCGCCTCCCTGGAAACACCATATATTTT. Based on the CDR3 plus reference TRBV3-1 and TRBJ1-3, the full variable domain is DTAVSQTPKYLVTQMGNDKSIKCEQNLGHDTMYWYKQDSKKFLKIMFSYNNKELIINETVPNRFSPKSPDKAHLNLHINSLELGDSAVYFCASSRGRLPGNTIYFGEGSWLTVV.

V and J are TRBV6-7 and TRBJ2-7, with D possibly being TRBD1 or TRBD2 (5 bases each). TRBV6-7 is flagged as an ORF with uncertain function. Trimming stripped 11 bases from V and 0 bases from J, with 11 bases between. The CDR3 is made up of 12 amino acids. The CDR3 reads CAGDGRSYEQYF. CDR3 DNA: TGTGCCGGGGACGGACGCTCCTACGAGCAGTACTTC.

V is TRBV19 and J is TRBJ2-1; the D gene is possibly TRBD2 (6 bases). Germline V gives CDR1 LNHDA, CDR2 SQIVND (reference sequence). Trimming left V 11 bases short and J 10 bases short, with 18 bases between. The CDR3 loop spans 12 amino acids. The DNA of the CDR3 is TGTGCCCCATGCGGGACGGGTGGCGAGCAGTTCTTC. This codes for CAPCGTGGEQFF.

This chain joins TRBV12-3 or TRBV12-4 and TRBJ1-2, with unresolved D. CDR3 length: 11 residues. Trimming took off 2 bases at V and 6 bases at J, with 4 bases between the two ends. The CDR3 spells CASSLSNGYTF. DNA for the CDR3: TGTGCCAGCAGTTTATCTAATGGCTACACCTTC.

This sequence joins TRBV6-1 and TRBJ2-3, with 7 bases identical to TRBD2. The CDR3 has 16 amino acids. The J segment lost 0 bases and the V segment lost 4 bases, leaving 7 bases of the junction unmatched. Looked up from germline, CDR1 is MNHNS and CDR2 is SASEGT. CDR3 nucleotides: TGTGCCAGCAGTGGAGCGGGGCTACCTAGCACAGATACGCAGTATTTT. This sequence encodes CASSGAGLPSTDTQYF.

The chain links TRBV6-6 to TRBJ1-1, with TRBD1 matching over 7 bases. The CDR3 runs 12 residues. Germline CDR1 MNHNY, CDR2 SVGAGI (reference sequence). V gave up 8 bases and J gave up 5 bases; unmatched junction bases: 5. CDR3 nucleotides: TGTGCCAGCGAGGGGGCAGGGACTGAAGCTTTCTTT. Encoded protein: CASEGAGTEAFF.

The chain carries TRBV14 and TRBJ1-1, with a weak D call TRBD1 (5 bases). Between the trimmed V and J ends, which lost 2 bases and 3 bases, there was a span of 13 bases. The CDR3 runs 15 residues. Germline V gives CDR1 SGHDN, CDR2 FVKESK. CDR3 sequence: CASSQLIGGYTEAFF. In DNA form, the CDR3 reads TGTGCCAGCAGCCAACTGATCGGGGGGTACACTGAAGCTTTCTTT.

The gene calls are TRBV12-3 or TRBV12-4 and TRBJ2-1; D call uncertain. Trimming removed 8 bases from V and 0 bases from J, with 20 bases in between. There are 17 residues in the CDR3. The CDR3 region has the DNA TGTGCCAGCGATCTTCTGCGCGGACCGTACTCCTACAATGAGCAGTTCTTC. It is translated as CASDLLRGPYSYNEQFF.

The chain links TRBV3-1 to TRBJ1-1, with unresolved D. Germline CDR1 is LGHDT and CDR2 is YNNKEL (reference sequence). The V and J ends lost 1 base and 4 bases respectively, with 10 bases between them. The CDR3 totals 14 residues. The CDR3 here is CASSQAEQFTEAFF. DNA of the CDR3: TGTGCCAGCAGCCAAGCCGAGCAATTCACTGAAGCTTTCTTT.

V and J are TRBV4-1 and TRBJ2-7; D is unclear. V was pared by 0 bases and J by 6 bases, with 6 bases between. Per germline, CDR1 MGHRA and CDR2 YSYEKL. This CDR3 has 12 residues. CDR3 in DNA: TGCGCCAGCAGCCAAGATAGTGGCGAGCAGTACTTC. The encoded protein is CASSQDSGEQYF.

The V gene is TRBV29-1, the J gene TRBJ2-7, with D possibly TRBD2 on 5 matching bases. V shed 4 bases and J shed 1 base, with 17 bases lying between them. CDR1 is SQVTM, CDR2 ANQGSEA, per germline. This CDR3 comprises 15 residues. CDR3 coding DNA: TGCAGCGTTGTAGAGAGGGTCCGGATTTCCTACGAGCAGTACTTC. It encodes CSVVERVRISYEQYF.

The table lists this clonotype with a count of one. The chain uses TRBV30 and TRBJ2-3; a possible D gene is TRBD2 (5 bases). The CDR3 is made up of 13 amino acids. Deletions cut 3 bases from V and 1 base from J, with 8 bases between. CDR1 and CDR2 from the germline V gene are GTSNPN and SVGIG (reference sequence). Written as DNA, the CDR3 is TGTGCCTGGAGGGTCGGGGGCACAGATACGCAGTATTTT. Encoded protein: CAWRVGGTDTQYF.

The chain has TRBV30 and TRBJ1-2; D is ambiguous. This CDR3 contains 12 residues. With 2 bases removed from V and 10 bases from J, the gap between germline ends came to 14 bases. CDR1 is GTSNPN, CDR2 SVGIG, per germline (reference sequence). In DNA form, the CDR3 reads TGTGCCTGGAGTTTACCTCGGGTAGTCTACACCTTC. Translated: CAWSLPRVVYTF.

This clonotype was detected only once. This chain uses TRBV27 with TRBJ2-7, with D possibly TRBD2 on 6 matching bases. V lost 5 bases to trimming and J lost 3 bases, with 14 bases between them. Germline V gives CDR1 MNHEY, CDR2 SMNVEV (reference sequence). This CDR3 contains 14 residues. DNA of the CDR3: TGTGCCAGCAGTGGCGGGACCGAAAGCTACGAGCAGTACTTC. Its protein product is CASSGGTESYEQYF.

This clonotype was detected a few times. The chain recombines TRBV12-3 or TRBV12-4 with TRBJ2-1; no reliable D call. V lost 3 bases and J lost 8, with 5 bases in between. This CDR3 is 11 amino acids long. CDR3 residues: CASSLRYEQFF. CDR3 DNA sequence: TGTGCCAGCAGTTTGCGCTATGAGCAGTTCTTC.

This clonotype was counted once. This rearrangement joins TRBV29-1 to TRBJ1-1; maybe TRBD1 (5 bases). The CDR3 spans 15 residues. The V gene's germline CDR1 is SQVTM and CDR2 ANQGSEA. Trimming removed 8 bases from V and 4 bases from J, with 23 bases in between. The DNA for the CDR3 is TGCAGCCACACAAGTGGGGGTTGGGGTGGCACTGAAGCTTTCTTT. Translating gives CSHTSGGWGGTEAFF.

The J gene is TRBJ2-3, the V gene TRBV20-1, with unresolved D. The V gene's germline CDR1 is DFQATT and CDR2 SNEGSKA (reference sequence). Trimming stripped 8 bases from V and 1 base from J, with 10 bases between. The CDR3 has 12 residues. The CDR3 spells CSKSRGTDTQYF. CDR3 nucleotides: TGCAGTAAGAGCAGAGGCACAGATACGCAGTATTTT.

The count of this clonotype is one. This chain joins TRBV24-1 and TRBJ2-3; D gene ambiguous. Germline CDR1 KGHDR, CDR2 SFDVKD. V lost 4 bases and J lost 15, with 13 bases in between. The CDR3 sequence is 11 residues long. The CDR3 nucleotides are TGTGCCACCAGTGACGGCTTCAAGCCCTATTTT. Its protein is CATSDGFKPYF.

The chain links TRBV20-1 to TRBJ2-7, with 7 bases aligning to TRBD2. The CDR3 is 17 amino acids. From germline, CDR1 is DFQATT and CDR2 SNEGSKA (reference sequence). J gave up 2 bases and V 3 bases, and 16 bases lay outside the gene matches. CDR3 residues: CSASPLNGLAAAYEQYF. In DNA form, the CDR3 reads TGCAGTGCTAGTCCTCTCAACGGGCTAGCGGCGGCCTACGAGCAGTACTTC.

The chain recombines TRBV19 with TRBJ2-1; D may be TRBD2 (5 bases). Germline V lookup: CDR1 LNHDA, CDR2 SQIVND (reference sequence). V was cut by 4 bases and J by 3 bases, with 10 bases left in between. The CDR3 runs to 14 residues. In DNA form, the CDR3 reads TGTGCCAGTAGTACAGGACTTCTCTACAATGAGCAGTTCTTC. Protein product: CASSTGLLYNEQFF.

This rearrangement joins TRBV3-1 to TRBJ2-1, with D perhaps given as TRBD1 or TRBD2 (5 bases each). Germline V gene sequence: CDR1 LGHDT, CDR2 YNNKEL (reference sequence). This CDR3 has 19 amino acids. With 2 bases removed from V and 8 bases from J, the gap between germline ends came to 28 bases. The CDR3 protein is CASSQPPPRAPWVGHEQFF. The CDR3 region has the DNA TGTGCCAGCAGCCAACCCCCTCCGAGGGCGCCCTGGGTGGGGCATGAGCAGTTCTTC.

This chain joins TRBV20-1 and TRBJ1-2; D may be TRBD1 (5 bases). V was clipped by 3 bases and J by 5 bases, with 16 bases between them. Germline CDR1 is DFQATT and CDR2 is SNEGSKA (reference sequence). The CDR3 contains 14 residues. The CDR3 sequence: CSARDGTTLYGYTF. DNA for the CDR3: TGCAGTGCTAGGGACGGGACTACCCTGTATGGCTACACCTTC.

This CDR3 reads CSASARTLSSYEQYF. CDR3 coding DNA: TGCAGTGCATCGGCCAGGACGTTGAGCTCCTACGAGCAGTACTTC. The chain combines TRBV20-1 with TRBJ2-7; D is undetermined. Looked up from germline, CDR1 is DFQATT and CDR2 is SNEGSKA (reference sequence). The V gene lost 6 bases and the J gene lost 0 bases, with 18 bases spanning the gap. The CDR3 has 15 residues.